Here is one T cell receptor beta chain with its context. The specificity of this receptor is unknown. Sequencing instrument: NextSeq 550. The Human TCR Profiling Kit (MiLaboratory) was used to make UMI-labeled 5' RACE TRB cDNA libraries. cDNA synthesis used the entire amount of extracted RNA, and PCR amplification then used the entire amount of cDNA produced. Libraries were prepared in parallel with an identical number of PCR cycles. Per the original workflow: With a minimum of two reads required per UMI, MIGEC and MiXCR pulled out about 50,000 +/- 10,000 unique UMI-labeled TRB cDNA molecules from each library. On average, around 40,000 +/- 10,000 functional in-frame TRB CDR3 nucleotide clonotypes lacking stop codons were found per library. After downsampling to 5000 UMI-labeled TRB molecules per sample, diversity metrics, including normalized Shannon-Wiener and Chao1, were computed in VDJtools. For the central five CDR3 residues, VDJtools calculated physicochemical properties weighted by clonotype size, namely interaction energy, strength, volume and Kidera factor 4. Once TCRdb had reprocessed the reads, it stored one entry per CDR3 protein sequence and supplied no DNA. The V and J calls and clone size are TCRdb's, not the authors'. The sample's own table lists under 110,000 distinct CDR3 sequences. Of the sample, 0.3% to 0.4% is held by the ten largest clones.

The sample is drawn from a study of CXCR3-negative and CXCR3-positive naive CD8 T cells (dated by TCRdb to about 2019). Study-level background: In total, some 130 million TRB reads were obtained, corresponding to roughly 1.5 +/- 0.3 million reads per library. Diversity and physicochemical repertoire analyses were performed on around 10 donors pooled from two independent experiments. Naive subsets from 5 donors and memory cells from 3 donors were included in the TRBV-TRBJ cluster analysis. Study-level results and caveats: Comparably high repertoire diversity was found in both naive subsets, whereas much lower repertoire diversity was found in memory CD8+ T cells. Compared with CXCR3-negative naive cells, CXCR3-positive naive cells had TRB CDR3s with higher hydrophobicity (lower Kidera factor 4), lower energy, and higher strength and volume indices. Similar TRBV-TRBJ usage was shown by naive CXCR3-negative and CXCR3-positive cells from the same donor, whereas distinct patterns were shown by memory cells. Because surface CD5, which has been linked to self-reactivity in mice, was comparable between naive subsets, TCR interaction strength was also inferred from TRB CDR3 physicochemical properties. Freshly isolated PBMCs were used for most assays because CXCR3 expression went down partially after cryopreservation.

Including the terminal cysteine and phenylalanine, the CDR3 comprises 13 residues. DNA is not recorded here. Each CD8+ T cell subset was flow-sorted in triplicate, with over 250,000 cells per subset placed directly into RLT lysis buffer. To keep memory contaminants out, a stringent definition of naive CD8+ T cells was applied: CD45RO-CCR7+CD27+CD95-. Peripheral blood mononuclear cells were isolated from buffy coats by standard density gradient centrifugation. Naive CXCR3-negative and CXCR3-positive CD8+ T cells were flow-sorted using a FACSAria III. Total RNA was extracted from sorted cells with an RNeasy Mini Kit.

This TCR was recovered from a human donor in good health. Some clones in this sample may be carry-over from other donors' samples. The chain uses TRBV12-3 or TRBV12-4 and TRBJ1-2; TCRdb selects TRBD1, and the lack of DNA leaves this call unchecked. Sequenced input: naive CXCR3+ CD8+ T cells from blood. This specimen's cell subset or site label, interpreted: CD45RO-CCR7+CD27+CD95- naive CD8+ T cells expressing CXCR3 (TNR3+). The CDR3 reads as follows: CASSPGLGLGYTF.